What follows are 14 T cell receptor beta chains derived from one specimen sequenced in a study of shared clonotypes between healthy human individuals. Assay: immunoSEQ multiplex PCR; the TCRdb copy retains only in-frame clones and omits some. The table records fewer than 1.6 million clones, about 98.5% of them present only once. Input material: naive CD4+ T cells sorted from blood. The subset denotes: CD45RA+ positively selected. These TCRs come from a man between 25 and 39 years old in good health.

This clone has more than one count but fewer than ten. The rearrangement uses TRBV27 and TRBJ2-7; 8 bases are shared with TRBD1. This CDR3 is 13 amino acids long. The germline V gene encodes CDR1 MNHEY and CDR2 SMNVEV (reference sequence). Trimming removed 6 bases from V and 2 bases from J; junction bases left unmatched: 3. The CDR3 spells CASRDRVPYEQYF. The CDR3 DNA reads TGTGCCAGCAGGGACAGGGTCCCCTACGAGCAGTACTTC.

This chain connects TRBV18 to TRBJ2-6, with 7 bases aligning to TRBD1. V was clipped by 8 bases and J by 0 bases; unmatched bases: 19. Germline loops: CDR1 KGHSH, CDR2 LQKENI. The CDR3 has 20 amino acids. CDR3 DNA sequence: TGTGCCAGCGCCTCGCTAGAACAGAGGGGGCCCGACTCTGGGGCCAACGTCCTGACTTTC. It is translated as CASASLEQRGPDSGANVLTF.

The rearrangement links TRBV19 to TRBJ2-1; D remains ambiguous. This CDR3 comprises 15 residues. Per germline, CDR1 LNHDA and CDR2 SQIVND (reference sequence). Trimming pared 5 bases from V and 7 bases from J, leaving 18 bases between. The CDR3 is CASSATLAPRNEQFF. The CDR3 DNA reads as TGTGCCAGTAGTGCTACACTGGCGCCGAGGAATGAGCAGTTCTTC.

CDR3 amino acids: CAIRQDRANYGYTF. The CDR3 nucleotides are TGTGCCATCAGGCAGGACCGGGCTAACTATGGCTACACCTTC. This chain connects TRBV10-3 to TRBJ1-2; D remains ambiguous. V lost 6 bases and J 0 bases, leaving 11 bases between the germline ends. Germline loops: CDR1 ENHRY, CDR2 SYGVKD. This CDR3 contains 14 residues.

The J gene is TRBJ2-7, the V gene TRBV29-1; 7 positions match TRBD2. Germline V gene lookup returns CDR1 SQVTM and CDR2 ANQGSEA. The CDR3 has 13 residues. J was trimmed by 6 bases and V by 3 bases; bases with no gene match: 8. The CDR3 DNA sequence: TGCAGCGTTGAGGCGGGAGCCCCAACCGAGCAGTACTTC. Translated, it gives CSVEAGAPTEQYF.

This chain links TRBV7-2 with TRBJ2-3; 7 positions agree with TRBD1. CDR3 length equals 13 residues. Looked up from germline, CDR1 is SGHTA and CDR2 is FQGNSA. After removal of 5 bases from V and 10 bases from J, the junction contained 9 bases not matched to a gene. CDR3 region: CASSPGQKRSQYF. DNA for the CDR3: TGTGCCAGCAGCCCGGGACAGAAACGGTCGCAGTATTTT.

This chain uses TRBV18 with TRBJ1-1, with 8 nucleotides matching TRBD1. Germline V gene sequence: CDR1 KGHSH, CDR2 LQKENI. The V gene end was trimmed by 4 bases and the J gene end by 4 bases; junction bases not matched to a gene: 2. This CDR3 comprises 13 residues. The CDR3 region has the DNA TGTGCCAGCTCACTACAGGGGGGCACTGAAGCTTTCTTT. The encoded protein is CASSLQGGTEAFF. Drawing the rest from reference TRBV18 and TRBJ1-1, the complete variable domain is NAGVMQNPRHLVRRRGQEARLRCSPMKGHSHVYWYRQLPEEGLKFMVYLQKENIIDESGMPKERFSAEFPKEGPSILRIQQVVRGDSAAYFCASSLQGGTEAFFGQGTRLTVV.

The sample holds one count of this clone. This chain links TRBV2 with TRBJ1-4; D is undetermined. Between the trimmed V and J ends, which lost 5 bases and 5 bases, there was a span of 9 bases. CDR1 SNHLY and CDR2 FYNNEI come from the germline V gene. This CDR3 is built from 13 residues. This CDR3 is CASSLRANEKLFF. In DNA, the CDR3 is TGTGCCAGCAGTCTTAGAGCAAATGAAAAACTGTTTTTT.

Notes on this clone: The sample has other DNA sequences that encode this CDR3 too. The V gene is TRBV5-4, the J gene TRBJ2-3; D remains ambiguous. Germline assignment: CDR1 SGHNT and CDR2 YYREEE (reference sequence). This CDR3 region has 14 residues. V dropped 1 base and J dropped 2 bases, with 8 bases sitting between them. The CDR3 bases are TGTGCCAGCAGCTTGCAGGCCTACACAGATACGCAGTATTTT. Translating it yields CASSLQAYTDTQYF.

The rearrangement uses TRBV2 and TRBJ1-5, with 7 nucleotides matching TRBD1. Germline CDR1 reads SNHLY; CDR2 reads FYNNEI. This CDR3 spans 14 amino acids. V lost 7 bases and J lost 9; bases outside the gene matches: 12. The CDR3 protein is CASMRAGRGMPQHF. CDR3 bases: TGTGCCAGCATGCGGGCTGGCAGGGGGATGCCCCAGCATTTT.

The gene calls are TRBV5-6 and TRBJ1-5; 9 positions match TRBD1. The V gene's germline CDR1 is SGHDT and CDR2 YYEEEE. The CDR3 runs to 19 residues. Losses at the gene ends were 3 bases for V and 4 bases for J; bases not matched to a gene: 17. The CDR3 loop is CASSSSIAGTGSVNQPQHF. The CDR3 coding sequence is TGTGCCAGCAGCTCAAGCATTGCGGGGACAGGGAGCGTTAATCAGCCCCAGCATTTT.

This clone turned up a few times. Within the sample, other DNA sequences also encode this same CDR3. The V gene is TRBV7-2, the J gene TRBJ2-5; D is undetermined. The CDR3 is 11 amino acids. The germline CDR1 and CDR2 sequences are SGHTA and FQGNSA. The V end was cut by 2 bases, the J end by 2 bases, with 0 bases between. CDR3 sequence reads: CASSLQETQYF. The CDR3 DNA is TGTGCCAGCAGCTTACAAGAGACCCAGTACTTC.

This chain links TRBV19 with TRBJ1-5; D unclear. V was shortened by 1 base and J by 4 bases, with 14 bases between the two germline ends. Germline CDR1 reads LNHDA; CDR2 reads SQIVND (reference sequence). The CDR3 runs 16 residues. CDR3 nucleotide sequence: TGTGCCAGTAGTATAGTTTCGGGGTTATCTAATCAGCCCCAGCATTTT. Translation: CASSIVSGLSNQPQHF.

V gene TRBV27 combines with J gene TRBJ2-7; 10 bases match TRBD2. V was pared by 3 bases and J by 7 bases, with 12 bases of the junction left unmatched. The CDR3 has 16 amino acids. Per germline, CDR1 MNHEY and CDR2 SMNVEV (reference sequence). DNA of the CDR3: TGTGCCAGCAGTTTCCTGAGGGCTAGCGGGAGTGGGGAGCAGTACTTC. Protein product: CASSFLRASGSGEQYF.